One sample yielded the 9 T cell receptor beta chains listed below, sequenced in a study of blood T cell repertoires in COVID-19. Profiled with immunoSEQ multiplex PCR; TCRdb holds only in-frame clones, not every one. This sample has fewer than 110,000 clones; 89% occur once, and the top ten carry about 4%. Sample: peripheral blood. These receptors originate from an older woman with acute or convalescent COVID-19.

The CDR3 here is CASTLTGLLGGEQFF. CDR3 sequence (DNA): TGTGCCAGCACCTTGACAGGGCTATTGGGTGGTGAGCAGTTCTTC. V gene TRBV2 combines with J gene TRBJ2-1; 7 bases are shared with TRBD1. After removal of 7 bases from V and 9 bases from J, the junction contained 15 bases not matched to a gene. The germline CDR1 and CDR2 sequences are SNHLY and FYNNEI. CDR3 size: 15 residues.

V usage is TRBV24-1 and J usage is TRBJ2-3; 7 nucleotides agree with TRBD2. The CDR3 is 16 residues long. CDR1 is KGHDR and CDR2 is SFDVKD in the germline V gene. The junction had 9 bases not matched to a gene; V was cut back by 1 base and J by 6 bases. CDR3 region: CATSDFSGPKGDTQYF. CDR3 bases: TGTGCCACCAGTGATTTTAGCGGGCCTAAAGGGGATACGCAGTATTTT.

This chain uses TRBV15 with TRBJ2-7; unclear D gene. The CDR3 runs to 13 residues. Trimming left V 4 bases short and J 2 bases short, with 9 bases between. The germline gives CDR1 LNHNV, CDR2 YYDKDF (reference sequence). The CDR3 here is CATSISIAYEQYV. CDR3 coding DNA: TGTGCCACCAGCATTAGCATCGCCTACGAGCAGTACGTC.

CDR3: CASGLYRVGQGHNEQFF. The CDR3 DNA is TGTGCTAGTGGTTTGTACAGGGTGGGACAGGGACACAATGAGCAGTTCTTC. This chain joins TRBV12-5 and TRBJ2-1; TRBD1 matches at 9 bases. V lost 2 bases to trimming and J lost 5 bases; unmatched junction nucleotides: 10. Germline V lookup: CDR1 LGHNT, CDR2 FRNRAP. The CDR3 sequence is 17 residues long.

V gene TRBV6-5 combines with J gene TRBJ2-7; 7 bases align to TRBD2. Germline CDR1 is MNHEY and CDR2 is SVGAGI. V was pared by 4 bases and J by 2 bases, with 2 bases of the junction left unmatched. The CDR3 runs to 13 residues. The CDR3 bases are TGTGCCAGCAGTTCCGGGACTACCTACGAGCAGTACTTC. As protein: CASSSGTTYEQYF.

The J gene is TRBJ1-2, the V gene TRBV5-1; D is unclear. This CDR3 is built from 11 residues. Between the trimmed V and J ends, which lost 2 bases and 7 bases, there was a span of 6 bases. Looked up from germline, CDR1 is SGHRS and CDR2 is YFSETQ. CDR3 residues: CASSFGGGYTF. CDR3 sequence (DNA): TGCGCCAGCAGCTTTGGCGGTGGCTACACCTTC.

The J gene is TRBJ1-6, the V gene TRBV9, with TRBD1 matching over 7 bases. The length of the CDR3 is 15 residues. Germline CDR1 reads SGDLS; CDR2 reads YYNGEE. Losses at the gene ends were 4 bases for V and 8 bases for J; bases not matched to a gene: 9. CDR3 nucleotide sequence: TGTGCCAGCAGCCTAGGACAGGACGGCGATTCACCCCTCCACTTT. Translation gives CASSLGQDGDSPLHF.

This sequence joins TRBV9 and TRBJ2-2; TRBD1 agrees at 9 bases. The CDR3 sequence is 15 residues long. The V segment lost 4 bases and the J segment 5 bases; nucleotides outside the gene matches: 6. Germline V gene lookup returns CDR1 SGDLS and CDR2 YYNGEE. As DNA, the CDR3 is TGTGCCAGCAGCCGGGACAGGGCCGGAACCGGGGAGCTGTTTTTT. This encodes CASSRDRAGTGELFF.

This clone appeared a single time. The CDR3 coding sequence is TGTGCCAGCAGCTTAGAAGGGGGAGACCTTCATTTTAACTATGGCTACACCTTC. Amino acids: CASSLEGGDLHFNYGYTF. J is TRBJ1-2 and V is TRBV7-8, with D perhaps matching TRBD1 (6 bases). There are 18 residues in the CDR3. V was trimmed by 1 base and J by 1 base, leaving 19 bases between them. The germline gives CDR1 SGHVS, CDR2 FQNEAQ. Together with reference TRBV7-8 and TRBJ1-2, the CDR3 gives the full variable domain: GAGVSQSPRYKVAKRGQDVALRCDPISGHVSLFWYQQALGQGPEFLTYFQNEAQLDKSGLPSDRFFAERPEGSVSTLKIQRTQQEDSAVYLCASSLEGGDLHFNYGYTFGSGTRLTVV.